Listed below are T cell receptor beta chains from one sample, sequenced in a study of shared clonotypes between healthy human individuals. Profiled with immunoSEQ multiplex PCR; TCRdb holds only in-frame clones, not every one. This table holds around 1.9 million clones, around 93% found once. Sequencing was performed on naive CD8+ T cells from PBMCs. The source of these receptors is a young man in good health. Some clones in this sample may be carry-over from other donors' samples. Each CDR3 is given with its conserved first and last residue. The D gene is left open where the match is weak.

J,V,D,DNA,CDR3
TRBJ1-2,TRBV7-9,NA,TGTGCCAGCAGCTTAATTCAGGGAAAGAACTATGGCTACACCTTC,CASSLIQGKNYGYTF
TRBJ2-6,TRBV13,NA,TGTGCCAGCAGCCCCCGGGACACCTACTCTGGGGCCAACGTCCTGACTTTC,CASSPRDTYSGANVLTF
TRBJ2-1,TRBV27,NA,TGTGCCAGCAGTTTATTAGTGACTGTTTATGAGCAGTTCTTC,CASSLLVTVYEQFF
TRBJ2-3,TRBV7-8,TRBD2,TGTGCCAGCAGTCCGCGACTAGCGGGAGGAGTCGATACGCAGTATTTT,CASSPRLAGGVDTQYF
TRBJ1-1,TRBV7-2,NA,TGTGCCAGCACCCGTTACGGGGGTGACACTGAAGCTTTCTTT,CASTRYGGDTEAFF
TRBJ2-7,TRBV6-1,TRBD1,TGTGCCAGCAGTGAAGGGGCAGGGGGCCTCCACTACGAGCAGTACTTC,CASSEGAGGLHYEQYF
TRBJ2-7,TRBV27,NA,TGTGCCAGCAGCATCGGACCGATACCCTACGAGCAGTACTTC,CASSIGPIPYEQYF
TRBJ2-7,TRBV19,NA,TGTGCCAGTAGCCCAGACAGGTACGAGCAGTACTTC,CASSPDRYEQYF
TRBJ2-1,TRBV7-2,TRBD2,TGTGCCAGCAGCTTACGGCTAGCGGGAGTGTATGAGCAGTTCTTC,CASSLRLAGVYEQFF
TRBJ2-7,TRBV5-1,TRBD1,TGCGCCAGCAGCTTGGGTCCCGGGACAGGGGACGAGCAGTACTTC,CASSLGPGTGDEQYF
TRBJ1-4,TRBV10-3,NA,TGTGCCATCAGGTCGGACAGTCAACGGGAAAAACTGTTTTTT,CAIRSDSQREKLFF
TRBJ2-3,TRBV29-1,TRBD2,TGCAGCGGGGAGAGGACTAGCGGGAGGGCGGATACGCAGTATTTT,CSGERTSGRADTQYF
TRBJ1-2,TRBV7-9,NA,TGTGCCAGCACGTTACTCCAGGGAGCGGACTATGGCTACACCTTC,CASTLLQGADYGYTF
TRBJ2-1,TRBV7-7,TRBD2,TGTGCCAGCAGCATTAGCGGGAGCTCCTACAATGAGCAGTTCTTC,CASSISGSSYNEQFF
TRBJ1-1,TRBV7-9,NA,TGTGCCAGCAGCTCGGCCCCAGCGAACACTGAAGCTTTCTTT,CASSSAPANTEAFF
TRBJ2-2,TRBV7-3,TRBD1,TGTGCCAGCAGCCACGGGACAGGACAAAACACCGGGGAGCTGTTTTTT,CASSHGTGQNTGELFF
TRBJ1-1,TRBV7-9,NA,TGTGCCAGCAGCCCTGAAGCTTTCTTT,CASSPEAFF
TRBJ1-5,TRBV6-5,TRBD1,TGTGCCAGCAGCCGGGACAGGGGGCAAGATCAGCCCCAGCATTTT,CASSRDRGQDQPQHF